These 8 T cell receptor beta chains were sequenced from one sample in a study of T cell responses to AZD1222 COVID-19 vaccine. Measured with immunoSEQ multiplex PCR; TCRdb has only the in-frame clones, and not every one. The table shows around 120,000 clones, with approximately 86% occurring only once. Sequenced here: peripheral blood, sampled 28 days after the second AZD1222 dose. The receptors originated from an adult who received the AZD1222 COVID-19 vaccine.

The gene calls are TRBV19 and TRBJ1-2; D is unresolved. The CDR3 has 15 amino acids. Germline lookup yields CDR1 LNHDA and CDR2 SQIVND (reference sequence). Deletions cut 0 bases from V and 0 bases from J, with 8 bases between. For the CDR3, the DNA is TGTGCCAGTAGTATAGACCTTGGAGCTAACTATGGCTACACCTTC. It yields the protein CASSIDLGANYGYTF.

The rearrangement links TRBV5-5 to TRBJ1-2; no definite D call. Looked up from germline, CDR1 is SGHKS and CDR2 is YYEKEE (reference sequence). V was trimmed by 0 bases and J by 7 bases, leaving 7 bases between them. This CDR3 has 12 residues. The CDR3 loop is CASSLGTSGYTF. CDR3 bases: TGTGCCAGCAGCTTGGGTACAAGTGGCTACACCTTC.

The rearrangement uses TRBV19 and TRBJ1-2; the D gene is possibly TRBD1 (5 bases). The CDR3 has 15 residues. V gave up 8 bases and J gave up 0 bases, with 16 bases separating them. The germline CDR1 and CDR2 sequences are LNHDA and SQIVND (reference sequence). The CDR3 DNA sequence: TGTGCCAGTTGTCCCCACAGGACCTCTAACTATGGCTACACCTTC. Its translation is CASCPHRTSNYGYTF.

The chain joins TRBV5-1 to TRBJ2-3; a possible D gene is TRBD2 (5 bases). From germline, CDR1 is SGHRS and CDR2 YFSETQ. The CDR3 is made up of 16 amino acids. Trimming left V 4 bases short and J 1 base short, with 16 bases between. As DNA, the CDR3 is TGCGCCAGCAGCGACGGTCTTCCCGGGGGCACAGATACGCAGTATTTT. Translated, it gives CASSDGLPGGTDTQYF.

The V and J genes are TRBV28 and TRBJ1-6, with D unresolved. V was cut by 4 bases and J by 0 bases, with 10 bases left in between. CDR3 length: 16 residues. Germline assignment: CDR1 MDHEN and CDR2 SYDVKM. The CDR3 sequence is CASSSQASSYNSPLHF. CDR3 bases: TGTGCCAGCAGTTCGCAAGCGAGCTCCTATAATTCACCCCTCCACTTT.

This rearrangement joins TRBV7-2 to TRBJ1-1; 10 positions agree with TRBD1. The germline CDR1 and CDR2 sequences are SGHTA and FQGNSA. The CDR3 sequence is 15 residues long. Trimming took 2 bases from V and 4 from J; bases not matched to a gene: 4. CDR3 coding DNA: TGTGCCAGCAGCTTATCCGGGACAGGGGTCACTGAAGCTTTCTTT. This sequence encodes CASSLSGTGVTEAFF.

CDR3 loop: CASSLSVRNEAFF. In nucleotides, the CDR3 is TGTGCCAGCAGTTTGAGTGTCAGGAATGAAGCTTTCTTT. The chain joins TRBV6-5 to TRBJ1-1; D is unclear. The V gene lost 4 bases and the J gene lost 7 bases, with 13 bases spanning the gap. Germline CDR1 MNHEY, CDR2 SVGAGI. The CDR3 length is 13 residues.

The rearrangement joins TRBV6-5 to TRBJ1-2; D unresolved. Trimming cost V 8 bases and J 1 base, with 14 bases left between them. The germline V gene encodes CDR1 MNHEY and CDR2 SVGAGI. The CDR3 consists of 14 residues. The CDR3 here is CASHERAVNYGYTF. CDR3 DNA: TGTGCCAGCCATGAGAGGGCTGTTAACTATGGCTACACCTTC.